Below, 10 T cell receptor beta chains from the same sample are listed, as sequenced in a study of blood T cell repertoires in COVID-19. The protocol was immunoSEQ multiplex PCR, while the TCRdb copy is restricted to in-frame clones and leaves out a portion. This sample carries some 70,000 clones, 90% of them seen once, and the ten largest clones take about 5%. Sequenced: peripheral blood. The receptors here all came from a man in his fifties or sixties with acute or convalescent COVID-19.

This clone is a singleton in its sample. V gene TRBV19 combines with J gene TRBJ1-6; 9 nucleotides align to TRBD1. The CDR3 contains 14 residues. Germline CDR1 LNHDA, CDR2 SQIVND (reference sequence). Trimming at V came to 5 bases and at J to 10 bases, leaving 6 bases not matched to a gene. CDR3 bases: TGTGCCAGTAGTCTACAGGGGGCCGGGTCACCCCTCCACTTT. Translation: CASSLQGAGSPLHF.

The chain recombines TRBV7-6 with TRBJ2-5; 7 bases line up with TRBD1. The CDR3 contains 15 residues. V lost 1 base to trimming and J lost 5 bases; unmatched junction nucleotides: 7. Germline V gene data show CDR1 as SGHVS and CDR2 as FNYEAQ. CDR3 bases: TGTGCCAGCAGCTTAGGGGGTACAGGGGAGGAGACCCAGTACTTC. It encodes CASSLGGTGEETQYF.

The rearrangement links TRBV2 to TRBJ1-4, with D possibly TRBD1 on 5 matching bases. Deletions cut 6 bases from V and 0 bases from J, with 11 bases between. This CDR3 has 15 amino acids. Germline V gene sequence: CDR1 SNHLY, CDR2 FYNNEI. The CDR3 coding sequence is TGTGCCAGCAGGTTGACGACAGCAACTAATGAAAAACTGTTTTTT. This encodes CASRLTTATNEKLFF.

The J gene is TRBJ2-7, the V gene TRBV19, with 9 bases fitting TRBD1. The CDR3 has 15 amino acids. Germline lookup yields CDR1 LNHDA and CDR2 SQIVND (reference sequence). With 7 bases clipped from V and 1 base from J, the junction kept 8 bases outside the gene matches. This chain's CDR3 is CASTSPGTGSYEQYF. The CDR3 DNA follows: TGTGCCAGTACCTCCCCCGGGACAGGGTCCTACGAGCAGTACTTC.

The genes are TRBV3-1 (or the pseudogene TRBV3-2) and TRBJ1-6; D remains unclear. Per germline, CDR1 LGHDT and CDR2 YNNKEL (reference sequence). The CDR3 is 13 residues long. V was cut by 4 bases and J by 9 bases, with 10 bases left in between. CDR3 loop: CASSPRTSSPLHF. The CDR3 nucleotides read TGTGCCAGCAGCCCCCGAACTAGTTCACCCCTCCACTTT.

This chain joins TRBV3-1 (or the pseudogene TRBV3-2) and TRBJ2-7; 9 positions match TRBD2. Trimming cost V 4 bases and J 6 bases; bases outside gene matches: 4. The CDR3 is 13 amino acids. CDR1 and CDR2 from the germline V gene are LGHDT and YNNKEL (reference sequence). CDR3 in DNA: TGTGCCAGCAGCCTGGGACTAGCCTCCGAGCAGTACTTC. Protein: CASSLGLASEQYF.

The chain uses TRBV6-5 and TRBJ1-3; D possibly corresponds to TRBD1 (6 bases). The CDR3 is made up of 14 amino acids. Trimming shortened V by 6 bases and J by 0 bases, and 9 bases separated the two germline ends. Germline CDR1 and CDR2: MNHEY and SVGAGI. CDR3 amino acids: CASRETGSGNTIYF. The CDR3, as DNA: TGTGCCAGCAGGGAGACAGGCTCTGGAAACACCATATATTTT.

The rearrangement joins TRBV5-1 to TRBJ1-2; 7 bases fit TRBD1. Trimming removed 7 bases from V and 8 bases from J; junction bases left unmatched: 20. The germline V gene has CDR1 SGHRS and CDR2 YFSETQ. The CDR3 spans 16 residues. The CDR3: CASGTQGGGHLKGYTF. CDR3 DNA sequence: TGCGCCAGCGGTACGCAGGGGGGTGGCCATTTAAAAGGCTACACCTTC.

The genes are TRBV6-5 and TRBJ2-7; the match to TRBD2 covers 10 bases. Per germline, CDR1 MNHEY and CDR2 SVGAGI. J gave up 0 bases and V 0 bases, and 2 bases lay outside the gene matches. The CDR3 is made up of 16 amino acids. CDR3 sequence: CASSYSGLAASYEQYF. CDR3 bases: TGTGCCAGCAGTTACTCTGGACTAGCGGCCTCCTACGAGCAGTACTTC.

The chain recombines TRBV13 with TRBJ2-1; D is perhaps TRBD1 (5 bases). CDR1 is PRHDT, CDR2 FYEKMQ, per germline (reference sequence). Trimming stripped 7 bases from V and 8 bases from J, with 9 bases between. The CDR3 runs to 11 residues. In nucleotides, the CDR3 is TGTGCCAGCAAGGGGTTTGATGAGCAGTTCTTC. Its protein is CASKGFDEQFF.